The 14 T cell receptor beta chains listed next were all sequenced from one sample in a study of beta chain features in type 1 diabetes. Whole-study findings and limits: Moderate yet significant TCRB CDR3 shortening was seen in Type 1 diabetes patients in all four CD4+ subsets.

cDNA synthesis used the whole RNA isolate, giving expressed TCRB sequences. Generated by immunoSEQ multiplex PCR, the TCRdb table keeps only in-frame clones and is missing some. The sample has 350,000 to 450,000 clones, roughly 12% seen once; the top ten hold 0.0095% to 0.011%. These receptors have no known antigen. The sequenced sample was naive CD4+ T cells from blood. These receptors were obtained from a woman aged 18-29 years with type 1 diabetes.

There are a few counts of this clone. This chain connects TRBV21-1 to TRBJ2-3; the table assigns TRBD2, which was not confirmed against the DNA. TRBV21-1 is given as a pseudogene. The CDR3 loop spans 15 amino acids. The CDR3 is CASSHGEETTDTQYF. For the CDR3, the DNA is TGTGCCAGCAGCCATGGGGAGGAGACCACAGATACGCAGTATTTT.

This clone was counted between two and nine times. The genes are TRBV5-6 and TRBJ1-1; 8 nucleotides match TRBD1. CDR1 SGHDT and CDR2 YYEEEE come from the germline V gene. V was clipped by 6 bases and J by 3 bases; unmatched bases: 7. The CDR3 sequence is 14 residues long. The CDR3 DNA is TGTGCCAGCACATACTTGGACAGGGACACTGAAGCTTTCTTT. Its translation is CASTYLDRDTEAFF.

The V call is TRBV9, the J call TRBJ2-2, with 7 bases fitting TRBD2. The V gene's germline CDR1 is SGDLS and CDR2 YYNGEE. The CDR3 has 15 residues. The ends lost 2 bases at V and 6 bases at J; junction bases unmatched: 7. The CDR3 loop is CASSVGGRGAGELFF. CDR3 sequence (DNA): TGTGCCAGCAGCGTGGGCGGGAGAGGGGCCGGGGAGCTGTTTTTT. Based on the CDR3 plus reference TRBV9 and TRBJ2-2, the full variable domain is DSGVTQTPKHLITATGQRVTLRCSPRSGDLSVYWYQQSLDQGLQFLIQYYNGEERAKGNILERFSAQQFPDLHSELNLSSLELGDSALYFCASSVGGRGAGELFFGEGSRLTVL.

The chain recombines TRBV15 with TRBJ1-2; D is uncertain. V was pared by 0 bases and J by 4 bases, with 12 bases between. This CDR3 is 15 amino acids long. Germline lookup yields CDR1 LNHNV and CDR2 YYDKDF (reference sequence). CDR3 DNA: TGTGCCACCAGCAGAGATCCCGTCCGGGGCTATGGCTACACCTTC. Its translation: CATSRDPVRGYGYTF.

This clone was counted only a few times. The CDR3 protein is CASSLRLAGAGEQYF. CDR3 coding DNA: TGCGCCAGCAGCTTACGACTAGCGGGAGCAGGAGAGCAGTACTTC. The chain combines TRBV5-1 with TRBJ2-7; TRBD2 matches 12 bases. The CDR3 has 15 residues. Germline V gene data show CDR1 as SGHRS and CDR2 as YFSETQ. J lost 7 bases, V lost 2 bases, and 7 bases had no gene match.

The rearrangement uses TRBV7-9 and TRBJ2-7, with 7 bases lining up with TRBD1. This CDR3 comprises 14 residues. The V segment lost 6 bases and the J segment 6 bases; nucleotides outside the gene matches: 11. Germline CDR1 SEHNR, CDR2 FQNEAQ (reference sequence). The CDR3: CASRLSTGPGEQYF. CDR3 bases: TGTGCCAGCAGACTATCGACAGGGCCGGGCGAGCAGTACTTC.

This clone was recorded a few times. The rearrangement joins TRBV6-6 to TRBJ2-7; TRBD1 might be the D (6 bases). The CDR3 contains 16 residues. The ends were cut back, 0 bases at V and 0 bases at J, with 12 bases in the middle. The V gene's germline CDR1 is MNHNY and CDR2 SVGAGI (reference sequence). The CDR3 DNA is TGTGCCAGCAGTTACTCGAATCAGGGGCCCTCCTACGAGCAGTACTTC. Its protein product is CASSYSNQGPSYEQYF.

The chain has TRBV18 and TRBJ1-1; D remains ambiguous. Looked up from germline, CDR1 is KGHSH and CDR2 is LQKENI. The V and J ends lost 8 bases and 0 bases respectively, with 16 bases between them. The CDR3 contains 15 residues. Here the CDR3 reads CASAQTAAMNTEAFF. In nucleotides, the CDR3 is TGTGCCAGCGCCCAAACCGCGGCCATGAACACTGAAGCTTTCTTT.

The CDR3 is CASSLVLDSDEQYF. CDR3 in DNA: TGTGCCAGCAGCTTAGTTTTAGACAGCGACGAGCAGTACTTC. The chain recombines TRBV11-2 with TRBJ2-7, with TRBD1 as a possible D gene (5 bases). The germline V and J ends were trimmed by 1 base and 5 bases, with 12 bases remaining between them. Germline-derived CDR1 and CDR2 are SGHAT and FQNNGV. The CDR3 is made up of 14 amino acids.

This clone has more than one count but fewer than ten. V gene TRBV29-1 combines with J gene TRBJ1-3; D not certain. CDR1 is SQVTM and CDR2 is ANQGSEA in the germline V gene. V was pared by 5 bases and J by 0 bases, with 8 bases between. The CDR3 has 13 amino acids. The CDR3: CSVRSFSGNTIYF. CDR3 bases: TGCAGCGTTAGGAGTTTCTCTGGAAACACCATATATTTT.

The genes are TRBV7-9 and TRBJ1-2, with D maybe TRBD1 (5 bases). The germline V gene has CDR1 SEHNR and CDR2 FQNEAQ (reference sequence). This CDR3 contains 14 residues. Trimming removed 2 bases at V and 3 bases at J, with 10 bases between. CDR3 in DNA: TGTGCCAGCAGCTTAACAGGACCCTACTATGGCTACACCTTC. Encoded protein: CASSLTGPYYGYTF.

This clone has a handful of counts. This chain joins TRBV28 and TRBJ2-7; 8 bases are shared with TRBD2. Unmatched junction bases numbered 14, after V lost 6 bases and J lost 1 base. The germline V gene encodes CDR1 MDHEN and CDR2 SYDVKM. The CDR3 extends over 17 amino acids. CDR3 nucleotides: TGTGCCAGCAGCTATCTGCCAAAGGCGGGAGGTTCCTACGAGCAGTACTTC. This codes for CASSYLPKAGGSYEQYF.

This clone was counted only a few times. The chain combines TRBV28 with TRBJ2-1, with 7 bases lining up with TRBD2. Germline V gene sequence: CDR1 MDHEN, CDR2 SYDVKM. This CDR3 is built from 14 residues. V dropped 8 bases and J dropped 4; count of bases not matched to a gene: 8. The CDR3 nucleotides are TGTGCCAGCTTCGTTGGGGGGGGGTACAATGAGCAGTTCTTC. Translated, it gives CASFVGGGYNEQFF.

This chain uses TRBV15 with TRBJ1-1; D gene unclear. Germline CDR1 LNHNV, CDR2 YYDKDF (reference sequence). The CDR3 spans 15 residues. Deletions cut 3 bases from V and 4 bases from J, with 15 bases between. DNA of the CDR3: TGTGCCACCAGCAGCGGACTAGGACGTCTCACTGAAGCTTTCTTT. It translates to CATSSGLGRLTEAFF.